This TCR beta chain was identified during a study of response to subunit inactivated influenza vaccine. In TCRdb, the RT-PCR reads were re-called with MiXCR into one record per CDR3 protein. Altogether around 530,000 distinct CDR3 sequences are present, 10% to 15% being singletons, with the ten largest covering about a tenth. The CDR3 is made up of 16 amino acids. Germline-derived CDR1 and CDR2 are LNHNV and YYDKDF (reference sequence). Germline trimming cut 0 bases from V and 5 bases from J; bases unmatched to any gene: 10. Overall study findings and caveats: Only a handful of new T cells, the authors suggested, are recruited with each seasonal influenza vaccination.

This clonotype was detected only a few times. Antigen: not known. The receptor comes from a man aged 50 or older who received an inactivated influenza vaccine. Sequenced here: PBMCs from blood, sampled on the day of vaccination. V gene TRBV15 combines with J gene TRBJ2-7, with 7 bases lining up with TRBD2. The CDR3 DNA reads TGTGCCACCAGCAGAGATGGCCCAAGACTAGCTAACGAGCAGTACTTC. Its translation: CATSRDGPRLANEQYF.